The rows below give T cell receptor beta chains drawn from one sample of a study of blood T cell repertoires in COVID-19. Measured with immunoSEQ multiplex PCR; TCRdb has only the in-frame clones, and not every one. The profile covers fewer than 130,000 clones, with 70% to 85% appearing a single time and 20% to 25% taken by the ten largest. The sample taken for sequencing was peripheral blood. These receptors came from a man in his 70s with active or convalescent COVID-19. CDR3s include the opening cysteine and the closing phenylalanine or tryptophan. The D gene is left open where the match is weak. Expanded clones are given a class, and other clones once, few, many or no size at all.

clone_size	v_call	j_call	d_call	cdr3_nt	cdr3_aa
-	TRBV19	TRBJ2-1	-	TGTGCCAGTAGCCCCACAGGGCTTGGGTCCTACAATGAGCAGTTCTTC	CASSPTGLGSYNEQFF
-	TRBV5-4	TRBJ2-1	TRBD2	TGTGCCAGCAGCCCCAGCGGGAGGCTGTACAATGAGCAGTTCTTC	CASSPSGRLYNEQFF
-	TRBV7-2	TRBJ1-1	-	TGTGCCAGCAGCTTGGAGTTAGGCACTGAAGCTTTCTTT	CASSLELGTEAFF
-	TRBV6-6	TRBJ1-2	TRBD1	TGTGCCAGCAGTTACCCGACAGGGAATGGCTACACCTTC	CASSYPTGNGYTF
-	TRBV2	TRBJ2-7	-	TGTGCCAGTGGTAGGAACAGGCAAACCTACGAGCAGTACTTC	CASGRNRQTYEQYF
once	TRBV5-1	TRBJ2-7	TRBD1	TGCGCCAGCAGCTTGGTCCCAGGGGGCTCATACGAGCAGTACTTC	CASSLVPGGSYEQYF
-	TRBV2	TRBJ2-7	-	TGTGCCAGCAGTGACAGGGGATACGAGCAGTACTTC	CASSDRGYEQYF
-	TRBV5-1	TRBJ2-7	TRBD1	TGCGCCAGCAGCTTGGAGGGGGCGGGCGAGCAGTACTTC	CASSLEGAGEQYF
-	TRBV5-4	TRBJ1-2	TRBD1	TGTGCCAGCAGCCCCGGGTCCGGACGGGACAGGGAGAGGAATGGCTACACCTTC	CASSPGSGRDRERNGYTF
-	TRBV5-4	TRBJ2-5	-	TGTGCCAGCAGCTTGGATCTGGGGACAAAGAATTTCCAGTACTTC	CASSLDLGTKNFQYF
few	TRBV7-2	TRBJ1-2	-	TGTGCCAGCAGCTTGGCGGCAGTGACCTATGGCTACACCTTC	CASSLAAVTYGYTF
-	TRBV5-6	TRBJ2-7	TRBD1	TGTGCCAGCAGCTCGTTGACAGGGAATATTTCCTACGAGCAGTACTTC	CASSSLTGNISYEQYF
-	TRBV2	TRBJ1-4	TRBD1	TGTGCCAGCAGTGAAGGATGGACAGGGGATGAAAAACTGTTTTTT	CASSEGWTGDEKLFF
-	TRBV3-1/TRBV3-2	TRBJ2-5	-	TGTGCCAGCAGCCAAGATCGAACTTCAGAGACCCAGTACTTC	CASSQDRTSETQYF
once	TRBV10-2	TRBJ2-3	-	TGCGCCAGCACACAGGGATACACAGATACGCAGTATTTT	CASTQGYTDTQYF
once	TRBV30	TRBJ1-1	-	TGTGCCTGGATTCCGGGGATCACTGAAGCTTTCTTT	CAWIPGITEAFF
-	TRBV5-4	TRBJ1-3	-	TGTGCCAGCAGCCCCGGGGGGAGGGACCGAAACACCATATATTTT	CASSPGGRDRNTIYF
-	TRBV9	TRBJ1-2	-	TGTGCCAGCAGCGTAGCCGTTGGGGGCGAGGGCTACACCTTC	CASSVAVGGEGYTF
-	TRBV6-6	TRBJ1-3	-	TGTGCCAGCAGGCGGGACTCTGGAAACACCATATATTTT	CASRRDSGNTIYF
-	TRBV2	TRBJ2-5	-	TGTGCCAGCAGTGACGGTCCAGGGGCAGAGACCCAGTACTTC	CASSDGPGAETQYF
once	TRBV6-5	TRBJ2-1	-	TGTGCCAGCAATCACAGGGGAGGATCCTACAATGAGCAGTTCTTC	CASNHRGGSYNEQFF
-	TRBV19	TRBJ2-1	TRBD2	TGTGCCAGTAGTTCTCCCGGGACTAGCCGTAGGAATGAGCAGTTCTTC	CASSSPGTSRRNEQFF
-	TRBV12-5	TRBJ2-1	-	TGTGCTAGTGGTTCCGCCCCGGGTAGCGGTTATTACAATGAGCAGTTCTTC	CASGSAPGSGYYNEQFF
-	TRBV10-2	TRBJ2-7	TRBD1	TGCGCCAGCAGTGACTCGGACAGGCTCTACGAGCAGTACTTC	CASSDSDRLYEQYF
-	TRBV20-1	TRBJ2-1	-	TGCAGTGCTAGTGGCGGGATCTACAATGAGCAGTTCTTC	CSASGGIYNEQFF
-	TRBV5-1	TRBJ2-7	TRBD2	TGCGCCAGCAGCTTGGAGGGGACTAACGAGCAGTACTTC	CASSLEGTNEQYF
-	TRBV7-6	TRBJ2-6	TRBD1	TGTGCCAGCAGCTTATGGCAGGGGGATGGGGCCAACGTCCTGACTTTC	CASSLWQGDGANVLTF
once	TRBV14	TRBJ1-1	TRBD1	TGTGCCAGCAGCCGACAGGGGGGCACTGAAGCTTTCTTT	CASSRQGGTEAFF
-	TRBV2	TRBJ2-5	TRBD1	TGTGCCAGCAGGGACGGACAGGGAGAGACCCAGTACTTC	CASRDGQGETQYF
-	TRBV7-9	TRBJ2-5	TRBD1	TGTGCCAGCAGCACCCGACAGGGGTACCAAGAGACCCAGTACTTC	CASSTRQGYQETQYF
-	TRBV3-1/TRBV3-2	TRBJ2-7	TRBD2	TGTGCCAGCAGCCAAGGGGAGGGGGAGCAGTACTTC	CASSQGEGEQYF
-	TRBV5-1	TRBJ1-1	-	TGCGCCAGCAGCTCCGGGAGCAGTGAAGCTTTCTTT	CASSSGSSEAFF
-	TRBV30	TRBJ2-1	-	TGTGCCTGGAGTGTTATAGCGGAGAATGAGCAGTTCTTC	CAWSVIAENEQFF
few	TRBV30	TRBJ2-1	TRBD2	TGTGCCTATCTAGCGGGGGGGGACAATGAGCAGTTCTTC	CAYLAGGDNEQFF
few	TRBV14	TRBJ2-1	TRBD1	TGTGCCAGCAGCTCAGCCGGGACAGGGATCCATGAGCAGTTCTTC	CASSSAGTGIHEQFF
once	TRBV7-2	TRBJ1-1	-	TGTGCCAGCAGCCAGACAGACATGAACACTGAAGCTTTCTTT	CASSQTDMNTEAFF
-	TRBV9	TRBJ2-3	-	TGTGCCAGCAGCGTAGGTCTAGTACCTTCTAGCACAGATACGCAGTATTTT	CASSVGLVPSSTDTQYF
once	TRBV2	TRBJ1-2	-	TGTGCCAGCAGTGGAAGACGACAGGATGGCTACACCTTC	CASSGRRQDGYTF
-	TRBV5-1	TRBJ2-3	TRBD2	TGCGCCAGCAGGCCCGGGACTAAAGATACGCAGTATTTT	CASRPGTKDTQYF
few	TRBV6-5	TRBJ2-5	-	TGTGCCAGCAGACCAGTAGGAGCACGGGAGACCCAGTACTTC	CASRPVGARETQYF
-	TRBV3-1/TRBV3-2	TRBJ1-2	-	TGTGCCAGCAGCCTTTGGACAGTCCCCGATGGCTACACCTTC	CASSLWTVPDGYTF
-	TRBV5-6	TRBJ2-7	TRBD2	TGTGCCAGCAGCTTGAACTCGGCTAGCGGGATCTACGAGCAGTACTTC	CASSLNSASGIYEQYF
few	TRBV18	TRBJ2-7	TRBD2	TGTGCCAGCAGTGGACTAGCGGACTACGAGCAGTACTTC	CASSGLADYEQYF
-	TRBV6-5	TRBJ1-2	-	TGTGCCAGCAGTCAACAGGTCTATGGCTACACCTTC	CASSQQVYGYTF
few	TRBV6-1	TRBJ1-2	-	TGTGCCAGCAGTGAGCGCACCCCCCTCAGGGGCTATGGCTACACCTTC	CASSERTPLRGYGYTF